This T cell receptor beta chain was documented in a study of T cell changes during pregnancy in multiple sclerosis. Clones were sequenced by immunoSEQ multiplex PCR, and TCRdb holds only the in-frame ones, with some missing. The sample includes about 100,000 clones, over 85% of them seen just once. V was trimmed by 1 base and J by 1 base, leaving 7 bases between them. CDR1 is LNHDA, CDR2 SQIVND, per germline (reference sequence). This CDR3 contains 14 residues. The J gene is TRBJ1-1, the V gene TRBV19, with D possibly matching TRBD1 (5 bases). The sequencing here drew on peripheral blood, taken in the second trimester of pregnancy. This TCR came from a female donor with multiple sclerosis, enrolled in a pregnancy study. Written as DNA, the CDR3 is TGTGCCAGTAGTATAGCTACAGGGAACACTGAAGCTTTCTTT. Protein: CASSIATGNTEAFF.